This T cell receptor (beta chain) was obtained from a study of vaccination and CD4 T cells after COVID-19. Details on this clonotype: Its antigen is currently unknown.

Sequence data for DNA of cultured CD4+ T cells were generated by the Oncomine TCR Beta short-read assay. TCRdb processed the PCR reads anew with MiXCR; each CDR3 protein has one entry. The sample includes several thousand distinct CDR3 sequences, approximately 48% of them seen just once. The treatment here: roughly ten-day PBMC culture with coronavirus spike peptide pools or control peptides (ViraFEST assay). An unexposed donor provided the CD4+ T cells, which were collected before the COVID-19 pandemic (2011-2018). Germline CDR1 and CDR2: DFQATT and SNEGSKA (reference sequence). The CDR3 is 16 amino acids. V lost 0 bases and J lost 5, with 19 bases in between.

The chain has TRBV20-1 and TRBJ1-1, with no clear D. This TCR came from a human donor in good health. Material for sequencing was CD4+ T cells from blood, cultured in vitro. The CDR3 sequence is CSARDYGVPEITEAFF. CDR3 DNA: TGCAGTGCTAGAGATTATGGGGTCCCTGAAATTACTGAAGCTTTCTTT.